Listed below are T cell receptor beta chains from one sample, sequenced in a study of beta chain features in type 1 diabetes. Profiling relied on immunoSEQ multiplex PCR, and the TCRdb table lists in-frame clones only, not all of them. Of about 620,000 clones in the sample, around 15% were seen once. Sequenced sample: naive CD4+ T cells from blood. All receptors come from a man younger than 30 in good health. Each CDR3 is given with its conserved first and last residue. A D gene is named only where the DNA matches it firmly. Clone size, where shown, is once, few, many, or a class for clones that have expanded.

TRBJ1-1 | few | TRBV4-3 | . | CASSQLSTEAFF | TGCGCCAGCAGCCAACTAAGCACTGAAGCTTTCTTT
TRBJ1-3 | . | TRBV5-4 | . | CASSPPFGSSGNTIYF | TGTGCCAGCAGCCCCCCCTTCGGGTCCTCTGGAAACACCATATATTTT
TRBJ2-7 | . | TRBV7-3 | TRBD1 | CASSSSGTGIYEQYF | TGTGCCAGCAGCTCCTCCGGGACAGGGATATACGAGCAGTACTTC
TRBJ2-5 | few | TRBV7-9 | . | CASSSPALSTETQYF | TGTGCCAGCAGCTCCCCGGCCCTAAGTACGGAGACCCAGTACTTC
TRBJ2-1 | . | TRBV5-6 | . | CASSFRTYNEQFF | TGTGCCAGCAGCTTCCGGACATACAATGAGCAGTTCTTC
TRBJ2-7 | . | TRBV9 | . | CASSVAGPYEQYF | TGTGCCAGCAGCGTGGCAGGGCCCTACGAGCAGTACTTC
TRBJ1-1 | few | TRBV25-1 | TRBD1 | CASSDWSGQERNTEAFF | TGTGCCAGCAGTGATTGGTCGGGACAGGAAAGGAACACTGAAGCTTTCTTT
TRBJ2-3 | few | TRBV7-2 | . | CASCRDFSSDTQYF | TGTGCCAGCTGCAGGGACTTCTCGTCAGATACGCAGTATTTT
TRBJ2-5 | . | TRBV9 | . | CASSVAEGIQETQYF | TGTGCCAGCAGCGTAGCCGAGGGGATACAAGAGACCCAGTACTTC
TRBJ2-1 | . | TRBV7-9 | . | CASSLVAGNEQFF | TGTGCCAGCAGCTTAGTAGCCGGTAATGAGCAGTTCTTC
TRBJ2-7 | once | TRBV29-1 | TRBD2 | CSVRGRLAGGYEQYF | TGCAGCGTACGGGGACGGCTAGCGGGGGGTTACGAGCAGTACTTC
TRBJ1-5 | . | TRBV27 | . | CASSFSRQVGYQPQHF | TGTGCCAGCAGTTTCTCACGACAGGTTGGATATCAGCCCCAGCATTTT
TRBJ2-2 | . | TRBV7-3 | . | CASSLSGASNGELFF | TGTGCCAGCAGCTTAAGCGGGGCTTCTAACGGGGAGCTGTTTTTT
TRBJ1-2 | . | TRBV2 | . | CASSVTELDGYTF | TGTGCCAGCAGTGTAACAGAGCTTGATGGCTACACCTTC
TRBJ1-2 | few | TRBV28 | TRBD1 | CASSLTGGAIVGYTF | TGTGCCAGCAGCCTGACAGGGGGCGCGATAGTTGGCTACACCTTC
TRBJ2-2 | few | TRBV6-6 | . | CASTGANTGELFF | TGTGCCAGCACCGGGGCGAACACCGGGGAGCTGTTTTTT
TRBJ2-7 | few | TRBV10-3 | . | CAISEQGRAYEQYF | TGTGCCATCAGTGAGCAGGGCCGGGCCTACGAGCAGTACTTC
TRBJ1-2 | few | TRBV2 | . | CASSDREWGYTF | TGTGCCAGCAGTGACAGGGAATGGGGCTACACCTTC
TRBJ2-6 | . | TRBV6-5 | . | CASSYSGGAGANVLTF | TGTGCCAGCAGTTACTCGGGTGGAGCCGGGGCCAACGTCCTGACTTTC
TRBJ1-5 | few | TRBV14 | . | CASSLYNQPQHF | TGTGCCAGCAGCCTATACAATCAGCCCCAGCATTTT
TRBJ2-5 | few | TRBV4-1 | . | CASSQVLALETQYF | TGCGCCAGCAGCCAGGTACTAGCTCTCGAGACCCAGTACTTC
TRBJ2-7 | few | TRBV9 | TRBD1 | CASSGTGALPNEQYF | TGTGCCAGCAGCGGGACAGGGGCCCTTCCTAACGAGCAGTACTTC
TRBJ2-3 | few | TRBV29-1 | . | CSVVPSTDTQYF | TGCAGCGTTGTGCCTAGCACAGATACGCAGTATTTT
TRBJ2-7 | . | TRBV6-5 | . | CASSALLSKYEQYF | TGTGCCAGCAGCGCACTACTCTCTAAGTACGAGCAGTACTTC
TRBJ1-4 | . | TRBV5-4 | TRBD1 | CASSLGGRFEKLFF | TGTGCCAGCAGCTTAGGGGGCCGGTTTGAAAAACTGTTTTTT
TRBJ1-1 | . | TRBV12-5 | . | CASGLDRLNTEAFF | TGTGCTAGTGGTTTGGACAGGTTGAACACTGAAGCTTTCTTT
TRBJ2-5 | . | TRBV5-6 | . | CASSNGRGEETQYF | TGTGCCAGCAGTAACGGACGGGGTGAGGAGACCCAGTACTTC
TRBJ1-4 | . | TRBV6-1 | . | CASSPQGSGEKLFF | TGTGCCAGCAGTCCCCAGGGGAGTGGTGAAAAACTGTTTTTT
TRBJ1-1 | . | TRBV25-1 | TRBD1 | CASSESGQGNTEAFF | TGTGCCAGCAGTGAATCTGGACAGGGGAACACTGAAGCTTTCTTT
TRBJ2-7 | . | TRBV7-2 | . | CASSLVGTSTSYEQYF | TGTGCCAGCAGCTTAGTAGGCACTTCTACCTCCTACGAGCAGTACTTC
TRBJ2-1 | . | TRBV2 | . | CASRDSEQFF | TGTGCCAGCAGGGATAGTGAGCAGTTCTTC
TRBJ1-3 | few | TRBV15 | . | CATSRTYRFTIYF | TGTGCCACCAGCAGAACTTACCGATTCACCATATATTTT
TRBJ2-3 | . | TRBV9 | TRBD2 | CASSVGSSGDSTDTQYF | TGTGCCAGCAGCGTAGGTTCTAGCGGGGATAGCACAGATACGCAGTATTTT
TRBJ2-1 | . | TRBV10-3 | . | CATGAGSNEQFF | TGTGCCACGGGGGCAGGGAGCAATGAGCAGTTCTTC